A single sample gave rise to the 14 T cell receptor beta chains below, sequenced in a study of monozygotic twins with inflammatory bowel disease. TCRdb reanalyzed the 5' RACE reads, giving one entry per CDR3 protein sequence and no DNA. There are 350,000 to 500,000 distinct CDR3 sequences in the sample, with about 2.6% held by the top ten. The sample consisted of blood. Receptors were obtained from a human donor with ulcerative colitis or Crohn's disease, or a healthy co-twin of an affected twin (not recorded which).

The chain's CDR3 is CSVVANTEAFF. The rearrangement uses TRBV29-1 and TRBJ1-1. Germline loops: CDR1 SQVTM, CDR2 ANQGSEA. This CDR3 is built from 11 residues. The variable domain in full, completed from reference TRBV29-1 and TRBJ1-1, reads SAVISQKPSRDICQRGTSLTIQCQVDSQVTMMFWYRQQPGQSLTLIATANQGSEATYESGFVIDKFPISRPNLTFSTLTVSNMSPEDSSIYLCSVVANTEAFFGQGTRLTVV.

The CDR3 here is CASSLTSGYPSGANVLTF. The chain carries TRBV27 and TRBJ2-6; TCRdb designates TRBD2, a call that cannot be tested without DNA. This CDR3 region has 18 residues. From germline, CDR1 is MNHEY and CDR2 SMNVEV (reference sequence).

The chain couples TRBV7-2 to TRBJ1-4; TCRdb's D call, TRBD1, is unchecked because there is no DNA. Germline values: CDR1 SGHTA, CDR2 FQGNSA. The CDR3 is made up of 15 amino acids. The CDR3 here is CASSLVQGAREKLFF.

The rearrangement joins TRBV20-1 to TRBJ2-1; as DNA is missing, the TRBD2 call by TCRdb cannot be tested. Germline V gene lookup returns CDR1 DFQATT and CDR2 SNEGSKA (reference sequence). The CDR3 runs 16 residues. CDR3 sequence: CSARTSGGSSYNEQFF.

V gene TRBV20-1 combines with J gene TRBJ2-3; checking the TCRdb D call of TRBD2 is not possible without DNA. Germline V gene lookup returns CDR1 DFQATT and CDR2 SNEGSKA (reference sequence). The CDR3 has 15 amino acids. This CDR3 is CSARIFGGSTDTQYF.

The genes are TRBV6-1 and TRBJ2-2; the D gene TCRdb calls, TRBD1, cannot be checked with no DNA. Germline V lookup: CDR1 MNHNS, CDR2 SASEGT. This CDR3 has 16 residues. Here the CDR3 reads CASSHGQVRGTRELFF.

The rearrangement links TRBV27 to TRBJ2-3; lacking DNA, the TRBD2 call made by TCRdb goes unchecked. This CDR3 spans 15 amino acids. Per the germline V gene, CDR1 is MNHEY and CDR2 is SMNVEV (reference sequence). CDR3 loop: CASSQRGYSTDTQYF.

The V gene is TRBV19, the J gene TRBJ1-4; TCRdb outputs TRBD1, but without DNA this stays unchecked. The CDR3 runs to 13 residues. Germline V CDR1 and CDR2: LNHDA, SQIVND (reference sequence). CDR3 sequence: CASSPPRGGKLFF. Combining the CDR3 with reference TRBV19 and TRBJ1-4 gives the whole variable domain DGGITQSPKYLFRKEGQNVTLSCEQNLNHDAMYWYRQDPGQGLRLIYYSQIVNDFQKGDIAEGYSVSREKKESFPLTVTSAQKNPTAFYLCASSPPRGGKLFFGSGTQLSVL.

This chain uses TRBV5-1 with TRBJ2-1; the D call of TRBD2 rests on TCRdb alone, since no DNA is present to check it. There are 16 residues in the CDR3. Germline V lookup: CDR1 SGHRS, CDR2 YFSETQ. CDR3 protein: CASSPAGTSLESEQFF.

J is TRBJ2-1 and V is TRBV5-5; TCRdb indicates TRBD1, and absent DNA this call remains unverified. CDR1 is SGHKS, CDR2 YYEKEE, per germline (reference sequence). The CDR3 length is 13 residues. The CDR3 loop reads CASSHDRYNEQFF.

CDR3 in amino acids: CASQQQPRGLRGTAKNIQYF. The genes are TRBV19 and TRBJ2-4; TCRdb designates TRBD1, a call that cannot be tested without DNA. CDR1 is LNHDA, CDR2 SQIVND, per germline (reference sequence). CDR3 size: 20 residues.

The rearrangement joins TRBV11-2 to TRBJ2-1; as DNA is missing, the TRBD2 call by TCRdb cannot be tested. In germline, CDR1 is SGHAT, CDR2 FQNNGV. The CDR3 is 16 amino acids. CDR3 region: CASSSGHGGRDNEQFF.

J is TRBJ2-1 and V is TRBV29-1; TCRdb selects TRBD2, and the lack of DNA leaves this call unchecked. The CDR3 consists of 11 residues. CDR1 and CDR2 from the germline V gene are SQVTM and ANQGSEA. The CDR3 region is CSVEGLATGNF.

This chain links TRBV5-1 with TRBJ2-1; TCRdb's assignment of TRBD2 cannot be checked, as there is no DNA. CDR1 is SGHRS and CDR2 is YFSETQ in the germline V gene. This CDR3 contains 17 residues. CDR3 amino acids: CASSFRAGSGNYNEQFF.